The clone carrying this T cell receptor (beta chain) was picked up many times. What it binds is not known. The data derive from a study of breast tumors, draining lymph nodes, adjacent tissues. Regarding the study as a whole: Tumors had less TCR diversity than lymph nodes, more than nontumor tissue. Compared with basal-like, luminal-like tumors shared significantly more repertoire with nontumor tissue. Data only fit, rather than demonstrated, lymph node origin of most tumor T cells. Findings are consistent with lymph node origin and intratumoral expansion of most tumor T cells.

TCRdb re-called the multiplex PCR reads with MiXCR, one entry per CDR3 protein. Among 60,000 to 65,000 distinct CDR3 sequences listed, around three fifths were seen once. This receptor was taken from a female donor with breast cancer. Some clones in this sample may be carry-over from other donors' samples. The specimen was breast tumor tissue.

CDR3: CASSPGSRQPQHF. CDR3 DNA: TGTGCCAGCTCCCCCGGATCTCGCCAGCCCCAGCATTTT. This rearrangement joins TRBV18 to TRBJ1-5, with no clear D. V was trimmed by 6 bases and J by 7 bases, leaving 13 bases between them. Germline CDR1 is KGHSH and CDR2 is LQKENI. CDR3 size: 13 residues.